Described below is a single TCR beta chain sequence and its context. The data were obtained in a study of blood T cell repertoires in COVID-19. The method was immunoSEQ multiplex PCR; TCRdb's version includes in-frame clones alone and lacks a portion of them. This sample has some 250,000 clones, with roughly 87% found just once. The receptor comes from a human donor in a cohort sampled during active COVID-19. The sequenced sample consisted of peripheral blood.

DNA of the CDR3: TGCGCCAGCAGCCAAGATTTGACACGAGAAGCTTTCTTT. This gives the protein CASSQDLTREAFF. The chain joins TRBV4-1 to TRBJ1-1; D ambiguous. V dropped 0 bases and J dropped 8 bases, with 10 bases sitting between them. The CDR3 extends over 13 amino acids. From germline, CDR1 is MGHRA and CDR2 YSYEKL.